These T cell receptor beta chains were read from a single sample in a study of cytomegalovirus exposure and HLA in healthy donors. The assay was immunoSEQ multiplex PCR, and TCRdb's table has in-frame clones only and misses some. The table records some 210,000 clones, roughly 84% of them present only once. The sample was PBMCs. These receptors all come from a woman aged 18-29 years in good health and CMV-seropositive. The CDR3 runs from the conserved cysteine through the conserved F or W. The D gene is left open where the match is weak.

cdr3_aa j_call d_call v_call
CSVDGMGGGRPYEQYF TRBJ2-7 - TRBV29-1
CASRGTGDDQYF TRBJ2-3 TRBD1 TRBV2
CASRKSGGRGGELFF TRBJ2-2 - TRBV5-1
CASRQGQGDFDYTF TRBJ1-2 TRBD1 TRBV14
CASSITAGGNFYEQYF TRBJ2-7 TRBD2 TRBV19
CASSQGWAETQYF TRBJ2-5 - TRBV14
CASSVSVSPSYEQYF TRBJ2-7 - TRBV9
CASSQEGSGTEAFF TRBJ1-1 - TRBV5-1
CASSENQGAKKLFF TRBJ1-4 TRBD1 TRBV6-1
CASSRRGSGNQPQHF TRBJ1-5 - TRBV5-6
CASSPAGGSSYEQYF TRBJ2-7 TRBD2 TRBV11-1
CASSMRDYGYTF TRBJ1-2 - TRBV19
CSVEDATVNTGELFF TRBJ2-2 - TRBV29-1
CASSPGVHYGYTF TRBJ1-2 - TRBV7-2